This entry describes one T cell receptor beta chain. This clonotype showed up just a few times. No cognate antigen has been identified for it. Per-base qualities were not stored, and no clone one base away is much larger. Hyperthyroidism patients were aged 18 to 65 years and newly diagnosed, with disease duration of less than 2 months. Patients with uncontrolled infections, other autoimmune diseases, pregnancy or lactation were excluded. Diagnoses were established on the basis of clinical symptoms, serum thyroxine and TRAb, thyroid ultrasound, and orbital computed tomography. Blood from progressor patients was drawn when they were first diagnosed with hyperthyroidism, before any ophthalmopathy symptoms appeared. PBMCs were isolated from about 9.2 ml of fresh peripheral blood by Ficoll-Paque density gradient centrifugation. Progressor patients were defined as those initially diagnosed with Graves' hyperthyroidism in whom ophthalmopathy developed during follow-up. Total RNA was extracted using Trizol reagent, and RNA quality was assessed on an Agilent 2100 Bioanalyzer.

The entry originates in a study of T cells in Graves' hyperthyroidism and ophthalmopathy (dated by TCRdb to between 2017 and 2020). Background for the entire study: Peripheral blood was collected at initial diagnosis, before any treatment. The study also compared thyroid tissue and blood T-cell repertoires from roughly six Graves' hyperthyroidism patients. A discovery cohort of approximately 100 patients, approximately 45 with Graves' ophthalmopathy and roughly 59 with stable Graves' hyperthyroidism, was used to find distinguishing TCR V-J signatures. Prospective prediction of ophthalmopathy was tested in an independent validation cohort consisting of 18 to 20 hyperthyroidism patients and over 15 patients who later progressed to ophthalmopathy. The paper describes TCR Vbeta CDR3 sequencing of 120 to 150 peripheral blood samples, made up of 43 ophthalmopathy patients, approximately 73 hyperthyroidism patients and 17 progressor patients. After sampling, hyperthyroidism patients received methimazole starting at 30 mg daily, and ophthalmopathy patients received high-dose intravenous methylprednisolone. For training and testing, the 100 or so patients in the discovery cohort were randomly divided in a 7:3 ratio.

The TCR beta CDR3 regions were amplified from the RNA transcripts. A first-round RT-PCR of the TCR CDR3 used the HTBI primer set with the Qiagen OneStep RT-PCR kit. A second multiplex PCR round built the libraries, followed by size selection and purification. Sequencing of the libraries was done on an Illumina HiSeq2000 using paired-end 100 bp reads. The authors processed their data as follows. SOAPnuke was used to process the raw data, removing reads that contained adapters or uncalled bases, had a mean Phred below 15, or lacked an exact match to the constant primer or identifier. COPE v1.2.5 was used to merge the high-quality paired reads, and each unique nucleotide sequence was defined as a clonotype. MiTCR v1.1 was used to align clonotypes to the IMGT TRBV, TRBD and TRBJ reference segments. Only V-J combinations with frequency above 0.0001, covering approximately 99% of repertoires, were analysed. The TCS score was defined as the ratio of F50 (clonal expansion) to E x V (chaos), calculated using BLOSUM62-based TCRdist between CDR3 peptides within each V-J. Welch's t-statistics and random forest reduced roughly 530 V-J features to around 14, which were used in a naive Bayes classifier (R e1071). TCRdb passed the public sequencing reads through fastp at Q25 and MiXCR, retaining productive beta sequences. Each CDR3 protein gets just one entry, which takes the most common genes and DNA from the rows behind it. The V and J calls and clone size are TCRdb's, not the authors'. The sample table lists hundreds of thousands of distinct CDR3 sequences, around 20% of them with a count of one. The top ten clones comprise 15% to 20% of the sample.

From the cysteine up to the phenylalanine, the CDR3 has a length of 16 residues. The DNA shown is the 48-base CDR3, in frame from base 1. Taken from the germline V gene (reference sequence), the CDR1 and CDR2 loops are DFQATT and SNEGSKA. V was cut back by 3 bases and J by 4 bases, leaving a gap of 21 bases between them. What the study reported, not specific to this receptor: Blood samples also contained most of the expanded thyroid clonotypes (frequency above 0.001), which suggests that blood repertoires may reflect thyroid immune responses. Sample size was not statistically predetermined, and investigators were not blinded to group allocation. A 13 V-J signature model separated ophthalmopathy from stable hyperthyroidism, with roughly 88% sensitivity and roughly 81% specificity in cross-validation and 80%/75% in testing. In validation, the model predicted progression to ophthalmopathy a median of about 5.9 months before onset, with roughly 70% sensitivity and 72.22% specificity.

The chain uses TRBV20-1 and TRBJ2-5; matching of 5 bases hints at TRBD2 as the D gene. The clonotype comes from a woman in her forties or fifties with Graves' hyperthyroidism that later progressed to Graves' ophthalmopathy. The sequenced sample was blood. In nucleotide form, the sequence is TGCAGTGCTAGGGGCGCGCGGAGCCTGGAGGTAGAGACCCAGTACTTC. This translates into CSARGARSLEVETQYF.